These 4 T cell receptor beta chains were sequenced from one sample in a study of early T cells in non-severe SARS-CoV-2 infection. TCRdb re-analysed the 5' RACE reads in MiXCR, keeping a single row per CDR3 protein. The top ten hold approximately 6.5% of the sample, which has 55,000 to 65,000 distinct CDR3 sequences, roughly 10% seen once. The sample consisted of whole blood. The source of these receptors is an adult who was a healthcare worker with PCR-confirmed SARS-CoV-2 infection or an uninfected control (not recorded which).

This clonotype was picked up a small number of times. The CDR3, as DNA: TGCGCCAGCAGTGGTCGGGGCGGTGCTAAGTTGGAGACCCAGTACTTC. Translating it yields CASSGRGGAKLETQYF. This chain uses TRBV10-2 with TRBJ2-5; D may correspond to TRBD1 or TRBD2 (5 bases each). The germline gives CDR1 WSHSY, CDR2 SAAADI. V was trimmed by 4 bases and J by 5 bases, leaving 20 bases between them. The CDR3 spans 16 residues.

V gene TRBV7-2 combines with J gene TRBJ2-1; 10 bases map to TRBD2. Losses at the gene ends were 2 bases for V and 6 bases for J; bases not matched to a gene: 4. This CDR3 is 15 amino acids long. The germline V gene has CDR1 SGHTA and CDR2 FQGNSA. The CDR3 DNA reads TGTGCCAGCAGCTTATCGCTAGCGGGAGCCAATGAGCAGTTCTTC. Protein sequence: CASSLSLAGANEQFF.

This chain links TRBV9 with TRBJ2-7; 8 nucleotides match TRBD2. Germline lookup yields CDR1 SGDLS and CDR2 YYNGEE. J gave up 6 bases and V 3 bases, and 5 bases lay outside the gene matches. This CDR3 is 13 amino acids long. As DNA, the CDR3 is TGTGCCAGCAGCGACGGGACTAGACGCGAGCAGTACTTC. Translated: CASSDGTRREQYF.

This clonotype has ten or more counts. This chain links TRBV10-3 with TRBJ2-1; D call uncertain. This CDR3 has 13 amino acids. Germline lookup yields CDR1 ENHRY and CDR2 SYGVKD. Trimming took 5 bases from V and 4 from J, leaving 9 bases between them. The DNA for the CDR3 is TGTGCCATCAGTCAAACAGCTTACAATGAGCAGTTCTTC. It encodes CAISQTAYNEQFF.